Each of the 13 T cell receptor beta chains below was sequenced from the same sample in a study of T cells after yellow fever vaccination. TCRdb analysed the 5' RACE reads with MiXCR anew, one entry per CDR3 protein. The table shows about 300,000 distinct CDR3 sequences, with around 7% occurring only once. This specimen was PBMCs, taken approximately 40 days after the first yellow fever vaccination. These receptor sequences come from a man aged 18 to 30 who received the YFV17D yellow fever vaccine.

The V gene is TRBV14, the J gene TRBJ2-7; tentatively, D is TRBD2 (5 bases). The CDR3 has 16 amino acids. V lost 1 base and J 5 bases, leaving 18 bases between the germline ends. The germline gives CDR1 SGHDN, CDR2 FVKESK. The CDR3 is CASSQVRTLIADEQYF. In nucleotides, the CDR3 is TGTGCCAGCAGCCAAGTACGGACTCTGATAGCTGACGAGCAGTACTTC.

This clonotype has more than one count but fewer than ten. The chain uses TRBV4-2 and TRBJ2-3; possibly TRBD2 for D (7 bases). V was cut by 5 bases and J by 1 base, with 28 bases left in between. Germline V gives CDR1 LGHNA, CDR2 YNFKEQ. CDR3 length: 20 residues. The CDR3 protein is CASSAPLGGGLEGGTDTQYF. The CDR3 DNA reads as TGTGCCAGCAGCGCACCCCTCGGCGGGGGCCTTGAGGGGGGCACAGATACGCAGTATTTT.

The chain uses TRBV5-6 and TRBJ2-7, with D possibly being TRBD1 (5 bases). V was cut by 1 base and J by 7 bases, with 18 bases left in between. The CDR3 totals 15 residues. In germline, CDR1 is SGHDT, CDR2 YYEEEE. Written as DNA, the CDR3 is TGTGCCAGCAGCTTGATCGCAGGGAACCCTACGGAGCAGTACGTC. Protein product: CASSLIAGNPTEQYV.

V gene TRBV7-3 combines with J gene TRBJ2-1; tentatively, D is TRBD1 (6 bases). CDR3 length equals 13 residues. V was pared by 1 base and J by 7 bases, with 8 bases between. The germline gives CDR1 SGHTA, CDR2 FQGTGA. In DNA form, the CDR3 reads TGTGCCAGCAGCTTAATGGGGGCAAATGAGCAGTTCTTC. It is translated as CASSLMGANEQFF.

The V call is TRBV3-1, the J call TRBJ2-3; 8 nucleotides line up with TRBD2. The CDR3 has 17 amino acids. J was trimmed by 1 base and V by 1 base; bases with no gene match: 7. Germline lookup yields CDR1 LGHDT and CDR2 YNNKEL (reference sequence). Written as DNA, the CDR3 is TGTGCCAGCAGCCAAGGACCCGGGGGGGGCCGCACAGATACGCAGTATTTT. Translated: CASSQGPGGGRTDTQYF.

The V gene is TRBV5-1, the J gene TRBJ1-4; the D is unclear. V shed 4 bases and J shed 5 bases, with 15 bases lying between them. CDR3 size: 15 residues. Germline V lookup: CDR1 SGHRS, CDR2 YFSETQ. The CDR3 protein is CASSPFGYENEKLFF. The CDR3 DNA reads as TGCGCCAGCAGCCCCTTTGGATATGAAAATGAAAAACTGTTTTTT.

Many counts were recorded for this clonotype. The chain recombines TRBV12-3 or TRBV12-4 with TRBJ1-6; 7 bases line up with TRBD1. V shed 6 bases and J 10 bases; nucleotides not matched to a gene: 6. The CDR3 runs to 13 residues. CDR3 in DNA: TGTGCCAGCAGCGACAGGGCGAACTCACCCCTCCACTTT. Residues: CASSDRANSPLHF.

This clonotype has ten or more counts. The chain carries TRBV7-2 and TRBJ1-1; no firm D call. The V gene's germline CDR1 is SGHTA and CDR2 FQGNSA. Trimming removed 5 bases from V and 0 bases from J, with 4 bases in between. The CDR3 has 12 amino acids. The CDR3 DNA follows: TGTGCCAGCAGCCGGATGAACACTGAAGCTTTCTTT. Translating it yields CASSRMNTEAFF.

This clonotype was found many times. The V gene is TRBV27, the J gene TRBJ2-2; TRBD1 agrees at 7 bases. CDR1 and CDR2 (germline): MNHEY, SMNVEV (reference sequence). The CDR3 is 14 amino acids. After removal of 2 bases from V and 5 bases from J, the junction contained 2 bases not matched to a gene. The CDR3 protein is CASSLEDRTGELFF. The CDR3 coding sequence is TGTGCCAGCAGTTTAGAGGACAGGACCGGGGAGCTGTTTTTT.

This clonotype showed up just a few times. The V call is TRBV5-1, the J call TRBJ2-5, with D maybe TRBD2 (6 bases). Germline loops: CDR1 SGHRS, CDR2 YFSETQ. The CDR3 loop spans 16 amino acids. V was cut by 0 bases and J by 0 bases, with 12 bases left in between. The CDR3 sequence is CASSLERGGNQETQYF. The DNA of the CDR3 is TGCGCCAGCAGCTTGGAGAGGGGAGGCAACCAAGAGACCCAGTACTTC. The full variable domain, with the rest looked up from reference TRBV5-1 and TRBJ2-5, is KAGVTQTPRYLIKTRGQQVTLSCSPISGHRSVSWYQQTPGQGLQFLFEYFSETQRNKGNFPGRFSGRQFSNSRSEMNVSTLELGDSALYLCASSLERGGNQETQYFGPGTRLLVL.

A few counts support this clonotype. The chain recombines TRBV5-1 with TRBJ1-1, with a possible D match to TRBD1 (6 bases). The CDR3 loop spans 14 amino acids. V was trimmed by 2 bases and J by 6 bases, leaving 14 bases between them. Germline V gene data show CDR1 as SGHRS and CDR2 as YFSETQ. This CDR3 reads CASSFRGAAAEAFF. CDR3 nucleotide sequence: TGCGCCAGCAGCTTCCGGGGGGCAGCGGCTGAAGCTTTCTTT.

This clonotype was counted only a few times. The chain combines TRBV6-5 with TRBJ2-3; possibly TRBD2 for D (6 bases). The CDR3 is 18 residues long. Germline CDR1 MNHEY, CDR2 SVGAGI. Trimming took off 6 bases at V and 3 bases at J, with 25 bases between the two ends. The CDR3 DNA reads TGTGCCAGCAGACTCGGCGAGGGGACTGGACTAATTACAGATACGCAGTATTTT. Translation gives CASRLGEGTGLITDTQYF.

This clonotype appeared many times. V and J are TRBV5-1 and TRBJ2-1; the match to TRBD2 covers 11 bases. Unmatched junction bases numbered 1, after V lost 0 bases and J lost 8 bases. CDR3 length equals 14 residues. The germline CDR1 and CDR2 sequences are SGHRS and YFSETQ. DNA of the CDR3: TGCGCCAGCAGCTTGGGACTAGCGGGGTATGAGCAGTTCTTC. It translates to CASSLGLAGYEQFF. The full variable domain, in which reference TRBV5-1 and TRBJ2-1 provide the parts outside the CDR3, is KAGVTQTPRYLIKTRGQQVTLSCSPISGHRSVSWYQQTPGQGLQFLFEYFSETQRNKGNFPGRFSGRQFSNSRSEMNVSTLELGDSALYLCASSLGLAGYEQFFGPGTRLTVL.